This T cell receptor (beta chain) was recovered during a study of cytomegalovirus exposure and HLA in healthy donors. Background on the study: It was reported in a later analysis that the 100 to 150 validation repertoires used the same platform as the 650 to 800 first-cohort repertoires.

The CDR3 sequence is 13 residues long. Trimming cost V 5 bases and J 11 bases, with 18 bases left between them. Germline V lookup: CDR1 SGHVS, CDR2 FQNEAQ. Produced via immunoSEQ multiplex PCR; TCRdb's table is partial and in-frame only. In the table there are some 170,000 clones, around 86% of which are singletons. Input material: PBMCs. The gene calls are TRBV7-8 and TRBJ1-1, with no clear D. The sequence came from a man aged 18 to 35 in good health and CMV-seropositive. CDR3 bases: TGTGCCAGCAGCCCTCGGGTGGATGGAAGGGCTTTCTTT. Translation: CASSPRVDGRAFF.